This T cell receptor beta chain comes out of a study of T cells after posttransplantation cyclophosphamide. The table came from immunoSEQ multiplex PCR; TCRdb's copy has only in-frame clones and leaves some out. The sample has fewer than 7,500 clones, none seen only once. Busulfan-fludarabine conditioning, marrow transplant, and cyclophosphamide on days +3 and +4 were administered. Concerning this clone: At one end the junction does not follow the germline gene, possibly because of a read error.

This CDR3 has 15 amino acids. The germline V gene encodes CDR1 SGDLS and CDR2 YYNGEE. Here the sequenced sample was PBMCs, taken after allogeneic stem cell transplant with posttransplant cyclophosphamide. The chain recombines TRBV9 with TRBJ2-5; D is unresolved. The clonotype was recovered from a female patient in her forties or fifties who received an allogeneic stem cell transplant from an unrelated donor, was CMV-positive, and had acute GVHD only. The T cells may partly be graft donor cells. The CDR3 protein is CASSVEAAIQETQYF. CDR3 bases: TGCGCCAGCAGCGTAGAGGCAGCGATCCAAGAGACCCAGTACTTC. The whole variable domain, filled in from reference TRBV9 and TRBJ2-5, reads DSGVTQTPKHLITATGQRVTLRCSPRSGDLSVYWYQQSLDQGLQFLIQYYNGEERAKGNILERFSAQQFPDLHSELNLSSLELGDSALYFCASSVEAAIQETQYFGPGTRLLVL.